The 32 T cell receptor beta chains in this list originate from one sample, sequenced in a study of blood T cell repertoires in COVID-19. The protocol was immunoSEQ multiplex PCR, while the TCRdb copy is restricted to in-frame clones and leaves out a portion. The sample contains over 200,000 clones, about 84% of which appear only once. The sequenced material came from PBMCs or T cells enriched from blood (not recorded which). The receptors come from a man aged 55 to 70 who had recovered from COVID-19.

V gene TRBV3-1 (or the pseudogene TRBV3-2) combines with J gene TRBJ2-1; D may be TRBD1 (6 bases). The germline V and J ends were trimmed by 1 base and 3 bases, with 7 bases remaining between them. The germline V gene encodes CDR1 LGHDT and CDR2 YNNKEL (reference sequence). The CDR3 length is 14 residues. CDR3 bases: TGTGCCAGCAGCCAAGTACAGGGCTACAATGAGCAGTTCTTC. Translation: CASSQVQGYNEQFF.

This clone came up once. This chain joins TRBV7-2 and TRBJ2-1, with 11 nucleotides matching TRBD2. The CDR3 extends over 19 amino acids. The V gene's germline CDR1 is SGHTA and CDR2 FQGNSA. The V and J ends lost 5 bases and 0 bases, in that order; junction bases with no gene match: 12. The CDR3 bases are TGTGCCAGCAGCCTAGGGACTAGCGGATTAGGGAGCTCCTACAATGAGCAGTTCTTC. It translates to CASSLGTSGLGSSYNEQFF.

The chain is built from TRBV9 and TRBJ2-1; D gene unclear. The CDR3 is made up of 12 amino acids. Trimming removed 0 bases at V and 9 bases at J, with 7 bases between. Germline V gene sequence: CDR1 SGDLS, CDR2 YYNGEE. In DNA form, the CDR3 reads TGTGCCAGCAGCGTAGTTGCTAGTGAGCAGTTCTTC. Translation: CASSVVASEQFF.

This sequence joins TRBV5-1 and TRBJ2-7; D remains ambiguous. CDR3 size: 13 residues. Germline lookup yields CDR1 SGHRS and CDR2 YFSETQ. V lost 1 base, J lost 2 bases, and 7 bases lay in between. CDR3 DNA sequence: TGCGCCAGCAGCTTGTCCTCTCCCTACGAGCAGTACTTC. Protein: CASSLSSPYEQYF.

The V call is TRBV2, the J call TRBJ1-1, with 7 nucleotides matching TRBD1. Looked up from germline, CDR1 is SNHLY and CDR2 is FYNNEI. V dropped 1 base and J dropped 11; count of bases not matched to a gene: 4. The CDR3 consists of 12 residues. The CDR3 sequence is CASSEGVRGAFF. Here the CDR3 DNA reads TGTGCCAGCAGTGAAGGGGTCAGGGGGGCTTTCTTT.

This sequence joins TRBV2 and TRBJ2-5; 16 nucleotides agree with TRBD2. The CDR3 has 16 amino acids. J lost 5 bases, V lost 6 bases, and 6 bases had no gene match. The germline CDR1 and CDR2 sequences are SNHLY and FYNNEI. In DNA, the CDR3 is TGTGCCAGCAGAGGGACTAGCGGGGGGGATTTTGAGACCCAGTACTTC. This gives the protein CASRGTSGGDFETQYF. Full variable domain (rest looked up from reference TRBV2 and TRBJ2-5): EPEVTQTPSHQVTQMGQEVILRCVPISNHLYFYWYRQILGQKVEFLVSFYNNEISEKSEIFDDQFSVERPDGSNFTLKIRSTKLEDSAMYFCASRGTSGGDFETQYFGPGTRLLVL.

The V call is TRBV5-1, the J call TRBJ2-5; D is uncertain. Germline V gene lookup returns CDR1 SGHRS and CDR2 YFSETQ. Trimming removed 1 base at V and 4 bases at J, with 5 bases between. The CDR3 has 12 amino acids. The CDR3 protein is CASSLNGETQYF. The CDR3 region has the DNA TGCGCCAGCAGCTTGAACGGAGAGACCCAGTACTTC.

This rearrangement joins TRBV5-1 to TRBJ1-2; 8 bases match TRBD1. The CDR3 runs to 16 residues. From germline, CDR1 is SGHRS and CDR2 YFSETQ. Unmatched junction bases numbered 11, after V lost 4 bases and J lost 3 bases. For the CDR3, the DNA is TGCGCCAGCAGCCTCAGAGCGGGACAGGCCGACTATGGCTACACCTTC. Translation gives CASSLRAGQADYGYTF. The full variable domain, completed using reference TRBV5-1 and TRBJ1-2, is KAGVTQTPRYLIKTRGQQVTLSCSPISGHRSVSWYQQTPGQGLQFLFEYFSETQRNKGNFPGRFSGRQFSNSRSEMNVSTLELGDSALYLCASSLRAGQADYGYTFGSGTRLTVV.

This clone was seen a handful of times. The chain links TRBV18 to TRBJ2-7; 11 positions match TRBD1. The germline V gene has CDR1 KGHSH and CDR2 LQKENI. Trimming cost V 3 bases and J 3 bases; bases outside gene matches: 1. This CDR3 spans 14 amino acids. CDR3 sequence: CASSPGTGGYEQYF. The DNA of the CDR3 is TGTGCCAGCTCACCGGGGACAGGGGGCTACGAGCAGTACTTC.

The CDR3 DNA is TGTGCCAGCAGTGAATCCGGGACTAACCAAGAGACCCAGTACTTC. Its translation is CASSESGTNQETQYF. The chain uses TRBV2 and TRBJ2-5, with TRBD2 matching 7 bases. V dropped 2 bases and J dropped 0; count of bases not matched to a gene: 3. The CDR3 consists of 15 residues. Germline V CDR1 and CDR2: SNHLY, FYNNEI. Drawing the rest from reference TRBV2 and TRBJ2-5, the complete variable domain is EPEVTQTPSHQVTQMGQEVILRCVPISNHLYFYWYRQILGQKVEFLVSFYNNEISEKSEIFDDQFSVERPDGSNFTLKIRSTKLEDSAMYFCASSESGTNQETQYFGPGTRLLVL.

This clone was observed a handful of times. The rearrangement links TRBV5-1 to TRBJ1-1, with 7 bases lining up with TRBD1. V gave up 1 base and J gave up 2 bases; unmatched junction bases: 5. The germline V gene has CDR1 SGHRS and CDR2 YFSETQ. CDR3 size: 15 residues. The DNA of the CDR3 is TGCGCCAGCAGCTTGTCGGGGGACAGAAACACTGAAGCTTTCTTT. Protein sequence: CASSLSGDRNTEAFF.

The chain employs TRBV23-1 and TRBJ1-6; D ambiguous. TRBV23-1 is annotated as an ORF whose role is uncertain. V was cut by 6 bases and J by 0 bases, with 6 bases left in between. The length of the CDR3 is 14 residues. DNA of the CDR3: TGCGCCAGCAGCCGCAGCTCCTATAATTCACCCCTCCACTTT. Protein: CASSRSSYNSPLHF.

This chain links TRBV20-1 with TRBJ2-3; TRBD2 matches at 11 bases. CDR3 length equals 15 residues. The V gene end was trimmed by 3 bases and the J gene end by 2 bases; junction bases not matched to a gene: 4. Germline V gene data show CDR1 as DFQATT and CDR2 as SNEGSKA (reference sequence). CDR3 in amino acids: CSASLAGGDTDTQYF. For the CDR3, the DNA is TGCAGTGCTAGTCTAGCGGGGGGAGACACAGATACGCAGTATTTT.

The chain employs TRBV19 and TRBJ2-7, with D possibly being TRBD2 (5 bases). Trimming removed 0 bases at V and 10 bases at J, with 10 bases between. The CDR3 length is 12 residues. Looked up from germline, CDR1 is LNHDA and CDR2 is SQIVND (reference sequence). The CDR3 DNA is TGTGCCAGTAGTATAGATCAAGGGAGACAGTACTTC. The encoded protein is CASSIDQGRQYF.

The chain has TRBV27 and TRBJ2-2; the D gene is possibly TRBD1 (6 bases). The CDR3 spans 17 residues. Germline CDR1 MNHEY, CDR2 SMNVEV (reference sequence). V was cut by 2 bases and J by 2 bases, with 15 bases left in between. CDR3 bases: TGTGCCAGCAGTTTACGGCCTGTGGGGGCTAACACCGGGGAGCTGTTTTTT. Translation gives CASSLRPVGANTGELFF.

The CDR3 spells CASSRGQVYGYTF. In DNA, the CDR3 is TGTGCCAGCAGCCGTGGACAGGTTTATGGCTACACCTTC. This chain uses TRBV14 with TRBJ1-2; 7 bases line up with TRBD1. Germline CDR1 is SGHDN and CDR2 is FVKESK. J lost 5 bases, V lost 4 bases, and 4 bases had no gene match. The CDR3 spans 13 residues.

This rearrangement joins TRBV2 to TRBJ2-1, with TRBD2 identical over 7 bases. After removal of 3 bases from V and 7 bases from J, the junction contained 6 bases not matched to a gene. The CDR3 is made up of 14 amino acids. Per the germline V gene, CDR1 is SNHLY and CDR2 is FYNNEI. The CDR3 spells CASSELVAGNEQFF. The CDR3 DNA follows: TGTGCCAGCAGTGAGCTGGTAGCGGGTAATGAGCAGTTCTTC.

The chain carries TRBV13 and TRBJ2-1; D perhaps matches TRBD1 (6 bases). Between the trimmed V and J ends, which lost 5 bases and 8 bases, there was a span of 22 bases. The CDR3 has 16 amino acids. Germline V gene sequence: CDR1 PRHDT, CDR2 FYEKMQ (reference sequence). The CDR3 here is CASSETGGPDVDEQFF. The CDR3 nucleotides read TGTGCCAGCAGCGAAACTGGGGGCCCCGATGTTGATGAGCAGTTCTTC.

The V and J genes are TRBV18 and TRBJ1-2; TRBD1 agrees at 11 bases. Germline CDR1 KGHSH, CDR2 LQKENI. The CDR3 length is 15 residues. V trimming: 3 bases; J trimming: 8 bases; junction bases outside the gene matches: 8. CDR3 DNA sequence: TGTGCCAGCTCACCGGACAGGGGGCTACCCAACGGCTACACCTTC. It translates to CASSPDRGLPNGYTF.

The chain combines TRBV5-6 with TRBJ1-3; 8 positions match TRBD1. CDR3 length: 17 amino acids. V lost 0 bases and J lost 6; bases outside the gene matches: 11. CDR1 is SGHDT, CDR2 YYEEEE, per germline. DNA for the CDR3: TGTGCCAGCAGCTTGGACCGCGGACAGGGCGGCGTAAACACCATATATTTT. Translating gives CASSLDRGQGGVNTIYF.

A word on this clone: One junction end does not reproduce the germline sequence, and a read error may be involved. The CDR3 protein is CASRDRGWEPQHF. CDR3 nucleotide sequence: TGTGCCAGCCGGGACAGGGGTTGGGAGCCCCAACATTTT. The chain is built from TRBV6-5 and TRBJ1-5, with TRBD1 matching 10 bases. Germline CDR1 is MNHEY and CDR2 is SVGAGI. The CDR3 sequence is 13 residues long.

V is TRBV19 and J is TRBJ1-5; the D gene is possibly TRBD1 (6 bases). Germline V gene data show CDR1 as LNHDA and CDR2 as SQIVND (reference sequence). The CDR3 runs 16 residues. Trimming cost V 2 bases and J 5 bases, with 16 bases left between them. This CDR3 reads CASSITGTQEDQPQHF. The CDR3 nucleotides read TGTGCCAGTAGTATAACGGGGACACAGGAGGATCAGCCCCAGCATTTT.

The chain has TRBV5-1 and TRBJ1-4; 7 bases align to TRBD1. CDR1 and CDR2 from the germline V gene are SGHRS and YFSETQ. V was clipped by 0 bases and J by 5 bases; unmatched bases: 4. The CDR3 extends over 15 amino acids. This CDR3 reads CASSLVTGANEKLFF. The CDR3 coding sequence is TGCGCCAGCAGCTTGGTTACAGGGGCGAATGAAAAACTGTTTTTT.

J is TRBJ2-5 and V is TRBV5-4; 7 positions agree with TRBD1. V was clipped by 2 bases and J by 1 base; unmatched bases: 8. The germline gives CDR1 SGHNT, CDR2 YYREEE (reference sequence). The CDR3 runs to 16 residues. The CDR3: CASSLRGAGGQETQYF. DNA for the CDR3: TGTGCCAGCAGCTTAAGAGGGGCAGGGGGCCAAGAGACCCAGTACTTC.

The CDR3 protein is CASSGDSQETQYF. CDR3 coding DNA: TGTGCCAGCAGCGGGGACAGCCAAGAGACCCAGTACTTC. The chain employs TRBV5-5 and TRBJ2-5, with 7 bases fitting TRBD1. CDR1 and CDR2 (germline): SGHKS, YYEKEE (reference sequence). This CDR3 comprises 13 residues. V shed 4 bases and J 1 base; nucleotides not matched to a gene: 1.

This clone was detected only once. The chain links TRBV19 to TRBJ2-5; 10 positions match TRBD1. Germline V CDR1 and CDR2: LNHDA, SQIVND (reference sequence). Trimming removed 3 bases from V and 4 bases from J; junction bases left unmatched: 5. This CDR3 spans 15 amino acids. CDR3 nucleotide sequence: TGTGCCAGTAGTATTAAAAGGGACAGGGGAGAGACCCAGTACTTC. This encodes CASSIKRDRGETQYF.

This sequence joins TRBV24-1 and TRBJ1-2, with 7 bases aligning to TRBD1. V was pared by 2 bases and J by 4 bases, with 3 bases of the junction left unmatched. The CDR3 spans 14 residues. Germline V lookup: CDR1 KGHDR, CDR2 SFDVKD. In DNA form, the CDR3 reads TGTGCCACCAGTGATTCTACAGGGGCCTATGGCTACACCTTC. As protein: CATSDSTGAYGYTF.

This clone has only one observation. This chain uses TRBV9 with TRBJ1-4; a weak D match, TRBD1 (6 bases). The V gene's germline CDR1 is SGDLS and CDR2 YYNGEE. The CDR3 consists of 13 residues. Trimming shortened V by 2 bases and J by 7 bases, and 9 bases separated the two germline ends. Here the CDR3 DNA reads TGTGCCAGCAGCGTCGGCAGGGGTGAAAAACTGTTTTTT. As protein: CASSVGRGEKLFF.

The chain has TRBV12-3 or TRBV12-4 and TRBJ1-1; a possible D gene is TRBD1 (6 bases). The germline V and J ends were trimmed by 6 bases and 11 bases, with 16 bases remaining between them. This CDR3 is built from 12 residues. The CDR3, as DNA: TGTGCCAGCAGCCGATCGGGGGGCGCGGCTTTCTTT. Protein product: CASSRSGGAAFF.

The J gene is TRBJ1-4, the V gene TRBV27; D unclear. The CDR3 length is 13 residues. Germline V gene sequence: CDR1 MNHEY, CDR2 SMNVEV (reference sequence). Trimming took off 3 bases at V and 7 bases at J, with 9 bases between the two ends. The CDR3 DNA reads TGTGCCAGCAGTTTGGGAGGAGCTGAAAAACTGTTTTTT. Translation gives CASSLGGAEKLFF.

The rearrangement joins TRBV24-1 to TRBJ2-5, with TRBD1 matching 7 bases. The CDR3 is 14 residues long. The V gene end was trimmed by 4 bases and the J gene end by 5 bases; junction bases not matched to a gene: 6. Germline CDR1 reads KGHDR; CDR2 reads SFDVKD. The CDR3 loop is CATSDTTGVETQYF. CDR3 coding DNA: TGTGCCACCAGTGACACAACAGGGGTGGAGACCCAGTACTTC.

The chain combines TRBV20-1 with TRBJ1-5; D is possibly TRBD1 (5 bases). Germline V gene lookup returns CDR1 DFQATT and CDR2 SNEGSKA (reference sequence). The V and J ends lost 3 bases and 6 bases respectively, with 12 bases between them. The CDR3 extends over 13 amino acids. The CDR3 DNA sequence: TGCAGTGCTAGTGGGGGGGGAATTCAGCCCCAGCATTTT. This sequence encodes CSASGGGIQPQHF.